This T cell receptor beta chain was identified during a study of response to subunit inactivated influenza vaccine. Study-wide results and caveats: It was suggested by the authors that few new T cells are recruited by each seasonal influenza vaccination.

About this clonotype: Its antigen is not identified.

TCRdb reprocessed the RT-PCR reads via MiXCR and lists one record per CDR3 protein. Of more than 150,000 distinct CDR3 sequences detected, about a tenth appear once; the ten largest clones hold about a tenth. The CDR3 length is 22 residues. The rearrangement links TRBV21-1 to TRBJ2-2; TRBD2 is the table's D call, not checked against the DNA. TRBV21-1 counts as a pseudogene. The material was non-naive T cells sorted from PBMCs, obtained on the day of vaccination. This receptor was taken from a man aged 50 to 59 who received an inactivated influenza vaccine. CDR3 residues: CASSKGDVGLAGKGQNTGELFF. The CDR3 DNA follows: TGTGCCAGCAGCAAGGGGGATGTGGGACTAGCGGGAAAGGGCCAGAACACCGGGGAGCTGTTTTTT.